The present entry profiles one T cell receptor beta chain with its context. No antigen is known for it. TCRdb's table, derived via immunoSEQ multiplex PCR, lists solely in-frame clones and lacks some. Among approximately 100,000 clones listed, roughly 80% were seen once. The sample comes from a study of cytotoxic CD8 clonotypes in ibrutinib-treated CLL. As for the study in general: IGHV unmutated roughly 18; relapsed/refractory about 10; treatment-naive about 14.

Findings and caveats of the study: Clonality increased at ibrutinib response, then returned toward baseline at progression. Relative to age-matched healthy donors, clonality at baseline was higher, and it tracked circulating CD8+ T-cell counts.

The CDR3 is 16 amino acids. Germline V gene lookup returns CDR1 MRHNA and CDR2 SNTAGT. The V end lost 8 bases, the J end lost 6 bases, and 23 bases lay between the germline ends. This clonotype was sampled from a human donor with chronic lymphocytic leukemia. The material was PBMCs, obtained after 24 months of ibrutinib treatment. J is TRBJ2-1 and V is TRBV6-4; no firm D call. As DNA, the CDR3 is TGTGCCAGCTCGCCTCGGTCGGCGCTATCCCCCAATGAGCAGTTCTTC. Protein sequence: CASSPRSALSPNEQFF.